This T cell receptor (beta chain) stems from a study of blood T cells in healthy people across ages. Germline V gene sequence: CDR1 SQVTM, CDR2 ANQGSEA. The CDR3 extends over 16 amino acids. The J segment lost 2 bases and the V segment lost 4 bases, leaving 5 bases of the junction unmatched. A second PCR of roughly 7 to 11 cycles used a sample-barcoded 5' primer and a J-beta primer mix. TCRdb reanalysed the 5' RACE reads using MiXCR and keeps one entry per CDR3 protein. The profile shows about 780,000 distinct CDR3 sequences, approximately 67% of them singletons. J is TRBJ2-5 and V is TRBV29-1, with 15 positions matching TRBD2. The TCR originated in a man aged 25 to 45 in good health. Sequencing was performed on blood. The CDR3 reads CSVGAGLAGGQETQYF. The CDR3 DNA sequence: TGCAGCGTTGGAGCGGGACTAGCGGGGGGACAAGAGACCCAGTACTTC.